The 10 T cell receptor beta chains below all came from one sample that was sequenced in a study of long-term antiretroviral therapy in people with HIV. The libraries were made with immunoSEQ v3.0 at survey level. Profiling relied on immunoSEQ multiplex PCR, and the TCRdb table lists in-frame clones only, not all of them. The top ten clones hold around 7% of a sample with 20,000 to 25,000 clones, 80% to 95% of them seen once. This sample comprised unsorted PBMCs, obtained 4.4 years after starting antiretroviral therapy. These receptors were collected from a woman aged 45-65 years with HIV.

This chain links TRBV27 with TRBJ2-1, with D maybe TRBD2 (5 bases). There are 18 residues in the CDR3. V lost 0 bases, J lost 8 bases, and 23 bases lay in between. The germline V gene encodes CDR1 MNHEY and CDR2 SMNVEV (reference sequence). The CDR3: CASSLSARRTRGVDEQFF. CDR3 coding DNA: TGTGCCAGCAGTTTATCTGCCAGGAGGACCCGTGGGGTGGATGAGCAGTTCTTC.

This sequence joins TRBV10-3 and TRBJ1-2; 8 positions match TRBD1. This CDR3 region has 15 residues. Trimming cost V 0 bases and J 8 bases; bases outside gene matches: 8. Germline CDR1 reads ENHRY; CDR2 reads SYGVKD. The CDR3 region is CAISESTGEIGGYTF. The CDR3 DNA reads TGTGCCATCAGTGAGTCGACAGGGGAGATAGGGGGCTACACCTTC.

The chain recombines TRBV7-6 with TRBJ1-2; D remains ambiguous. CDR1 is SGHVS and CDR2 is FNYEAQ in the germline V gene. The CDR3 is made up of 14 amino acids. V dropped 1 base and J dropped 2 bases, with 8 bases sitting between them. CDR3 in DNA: TGTGCCAGCAGCTTAGACGAGGGAAACTATGGCTACACCTTC. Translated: CASSLDEGNYGYTF. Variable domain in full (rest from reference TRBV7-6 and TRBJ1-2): GAGVSQSPRYKVTKRGQDVALRCDPISGHVSLYWYRQALGQGPEFLTYFNYEAQQDKSGLPNDRFSAERPEGSISTLTIQRTEQRDSAMYRCASSLDEGNYGYTFGSGTRLTVV.

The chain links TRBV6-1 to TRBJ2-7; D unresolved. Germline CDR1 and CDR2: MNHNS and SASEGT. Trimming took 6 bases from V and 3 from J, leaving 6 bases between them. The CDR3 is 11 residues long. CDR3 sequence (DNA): TGTGCCAGCAGCCCCAACTACGAGCAGTACTTC. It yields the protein CASSPNYEQYF.

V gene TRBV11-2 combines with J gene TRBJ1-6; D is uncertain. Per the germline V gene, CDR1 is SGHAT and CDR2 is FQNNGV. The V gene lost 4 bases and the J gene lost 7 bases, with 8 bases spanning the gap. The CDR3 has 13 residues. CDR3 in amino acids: CASSSVPNSPLHF. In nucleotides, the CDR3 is TGTGCCAGCAGCTCGGTCCCAAATTCACCCCTCCACTTT.

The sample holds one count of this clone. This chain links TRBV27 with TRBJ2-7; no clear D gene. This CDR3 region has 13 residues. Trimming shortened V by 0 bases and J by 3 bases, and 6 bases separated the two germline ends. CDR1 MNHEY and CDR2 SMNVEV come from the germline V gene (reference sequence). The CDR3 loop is CASSLSRIYEQYF. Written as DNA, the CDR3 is TGTGCCAGCAGTTTATCTCGGATCTACGAGCAGTACTTC.

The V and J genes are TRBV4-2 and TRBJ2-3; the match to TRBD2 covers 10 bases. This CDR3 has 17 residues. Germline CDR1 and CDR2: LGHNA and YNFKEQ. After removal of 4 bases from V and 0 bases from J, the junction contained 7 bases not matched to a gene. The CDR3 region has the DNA TGTGCCAGCAGCCCCAATCAAGCGGGGGGGAGCACAGATACGCAGTATTTT. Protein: CASSPNQAGGSTDTQYF.

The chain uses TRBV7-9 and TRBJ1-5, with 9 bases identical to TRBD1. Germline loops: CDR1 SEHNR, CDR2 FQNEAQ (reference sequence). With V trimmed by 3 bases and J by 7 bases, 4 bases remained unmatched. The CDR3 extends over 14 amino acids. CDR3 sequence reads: CASSFGTGSQPQHF. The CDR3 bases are TGTGCCAGCAGCTTCGGGACAGGGTCACAGCCCCAGCATTTT.

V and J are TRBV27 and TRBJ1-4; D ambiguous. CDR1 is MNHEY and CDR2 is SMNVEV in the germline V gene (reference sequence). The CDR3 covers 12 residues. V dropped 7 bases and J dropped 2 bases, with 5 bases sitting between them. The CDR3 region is CASNPTNEKLFF. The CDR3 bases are TGTGCCAGCAACCCGACTAATGAAAAACTGTTTTTT.

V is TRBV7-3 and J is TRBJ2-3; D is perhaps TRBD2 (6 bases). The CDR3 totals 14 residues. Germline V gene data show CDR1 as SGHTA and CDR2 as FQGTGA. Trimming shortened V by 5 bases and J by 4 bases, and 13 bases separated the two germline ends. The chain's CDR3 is CASSLAGPADTQYF. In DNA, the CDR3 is TGTGCCAGCAGCCTGGCGGGGCCGGCAGATACGCAGTATTTT.